Following are 9 T cell receptor beta chains from one sample sequenced in a study of graft-versus-host responses after intestinal transplantation. Data came from immunoSEQ multiplex PCR; TCRdb stores just in-frame clones and leaves some out. The sample contains 20,000 to 30,000 clones, around four fifths of which appear only once. Source: PBMCs, taken 28 days after intestinal transplant. The receptors here all came from a human patient who received an intestinal transplant, so some T cells may come from the graft donor.

This clone has a single count. The chain combines TRBV5-1 with TRBJ2-1; 11 bases are shared with TRBD1. With 2 bases clipped from V and 3 bases from J, the junction kept 1 base outside the gene matches. The germline CDR1 and CDR2 sequences are SGHRS and YFSETQ. The CDR3 has 15 residues. The CDR3 bases are TGCGCCAGCAGCTTCGGGACAGGGGGCTACAATGAGCAGTTCTTC. Protein sequence: CASSFGTGGYNEQFF.

The V and J genes are TRBV6-5 and TRBJ2-3; TRBD2 matches 9 bases. CDR1 is MNHEY and CDR2 is SVGAGI in the germline V gene. This CDR3 is built from 15 residues. The junction had 5 bases not matched to a gene; V was cut back by 1 base and J by 6 bases. This chain's CDR3 is CASSYLRGGQDTQYF. The DNA for the CDR3 is TGTGCCAGCAGTTACTTGCGGGGGGGGCAGGATACGCAGTATTTT.

This chain links TRBV6-4 with TRBJ2-3, with 9 bases lining up with TRBD1. The germline CDR1 and CDR2 sequences are MRHNA and SNTAGT. The CDR3 extends over 16 amino acids. After removal of 6 bases from V and 1 base from J, the junction contained 8 bases not matched to a gene. In nucleotides, the CDR3 is TGTGCCAGCAGATCCACAGGGGGCTTCGGCACAGATACGCAGTATTTT. Translation gives CASRSTGGFGTDTQYF.

The J gene is TRBJ2-7, the V gene TRBV6-1; D ambiguous. V dropped 2 bases and J dropped 2 bases, with 7 bases sitting between them. The CDR3 is made up of 13 amino acids. Germline assignment: CDR1 MNHNS and CDR2 SASEGT. The CDR3 loop reads CASSELMAYEQYF. The DNA for the CDR3 is TGTGCCAGCAGTGAATTGATGGCCTACGAGCAGTACTTC.

The J gene is TRBJ1-5, the V gene TRBV19; tentative D call: TRBD1 (5 bases). From germline, CDR1 is LNHDA and CDR2 SQIVND (reference sequence). The CDR3 contains 15 residues. Trimming shortened V by 6 bases and J by 2 bases, and 14 bases separated the two germline ends. The CDR3 spells CASSVRDYGNQPQHF. In DNA, the CDR3 is TGTGCCAGTAGCGTTAGGGACTATGGCAATCAGCCCCAGCATTTT. Supplemented by reference TRBV19 and TRBJ1-5, the full variable domain reads DGGITQSPKYLFRKEGQNVTLSCEQNLNHDAMYWYRQDPGQGLRLIYYSQIVNDFQKGDIAEGYSVSREKKESFPLTVTSAQKNPTAFYLCASSVRDYGNQPQHFGDGTRLSIL.

The V and J genes are TRBV30 and TRBJ2-7, with D perhaps matching TRBD1 (5 bases). The length of the CDR3 is 15 residues. V was cut by 1 base and J by 5 bases, with 18 bases left in between. Germline-derived CDR1 and CDR2 are GTSNPN and SVGIG (reference sequence). The CDR3 protein is CAWSDQGAARDEQYF. The CDR3 bases are TGTGCCTGGAGTGACCAAGGGGCGGCCCGGGACGAGCAGTACTTC.

The chain has TRBV19 and TRBJ2-3, with 12 bases matching TRBD2. This CDR3 is 16 amino acids long. The J segment lost 3 bases and the V segment lost 5 bases, leaving 6 bases of the junction unmatched. In germline, CDR1 is LNHDA, CDR2 SQIVND (reference sequence). The CDR3 sequence: CASSALTSGGTDTQYF. CDR3 nucleotide sequence: TGTGCCAGTAGTGCCCTCACTAGCGGGGGGACAGATACGCAGTATTTT. Supplemented by reference TRBV19 and TRBJ2-3, the full variable domain reads DGGITQSPKYLFRKEGQNVTLSCEQNLNHDAMYWYRQDPGQGLRLIYYSQIVNDFQKGDIAEGYSVSREKKESFPLTVTSAQKNPTAFYLCASSALTSGGTDTQYFGPGTRLTVL.

To note about this clone: The germline gene is not matched at one end of the junction; a read error may be the cause. The chain employs TRBV11-2 and TRBJ2-7; 13 bases map to TRBD2. There are 14 residues in the CDR3. Germline CDR1 is SGHAT and CDR2 is FQNNGV. The CDR3 DNA is TGTGCCAGCAGCCAGGGACTAGCGGGAAGAGGGGGGGACTTC. It is translated as CASSQGLAGRGGDF.

V usage is TRBV6-5 and J usage is TRBJ1-2, with D maybe TRBD1 (5 bases). The germline V and J ends were trimmed by 0 bases and 2 bases, with 7 bases remaining between them. This CDR3 has 14 amino acids. Germline V gene data show CDR1 as MNHEY and CDR2 as SVGAGI. The CDR3 sequence: CASSYSEGNYGYTF. CDR3 sequence (DNA): TGTGCCAGCAGTTACTCGGAGGGGAACTATGGCTACACCTTC.